These T cell receptor beta chains were read from a single sample in a study of cytomegalovirus exposure and HLA in healthy donors. Using immunoSEQ multiplex PCR, the repertoire was profiled, and TCRdb retains in-frame clones only, with some absent. The sample consists of around 67,000 clones, 75% to 80% of them appearing once. Sequences were obtained from PBMCs. Receptors originate from a young man in good health and CMV-seropositive. CDR3s leave out the opening cysteine and the closing phenylalanine or tryptophan.

V	J	CDR3
TRBV6-5	TRBJ2-3	ASSYGQSTDTQY
TRBV5-5	TRBJ2-7	ASSPAGTFLGEQY
TRBV19	TRBJ1-2	ASSMEADYGYT
TRBV6-5	TRBJ1-2	ASGPHRGGGYT
TRBV4-1	TRBJ2-6	ASSQEPALYVGANVLT
TRBV13	TRBJ2-7	ASSRSGGNEQY
TRBV4-2	TRBJ2-3	ASSQELAGASDTQY
TRBV12-5	TRBJ2-5	ASGLVLKETQY
TRBV6-1	TRBJ2-7	ASSLTSGREDEQY
TRBV2	TRBJ1-1	ASSEWTGGTEAF